The T cell receptor (beta chain) under discussion was sequenced for a study of cytomegalovirus exposure and HLA in healthy donors (dated by TCRdb to 2015 to 2018). A note on the overall study: According to an earlier analysis of a few hundred of the donors, some 180 million T cells yielded over 100 million unique TCR beta sequences and less than 300 Gb of sequence data. To study patterns of TCR occurrence, a later analysis re-analyzed previously published TCR beta repertoires from around 660 donors and added high-resolution HLA genotyping. Because of strong linkage in the cohort, 5 or 6 DR-DQ haplotypes were treated as single units for association and clustering. The number of donors typed differed by locus, with about 629-640 for A, B, C, DRB1 and DQB1, 522 for DQA1, some 570 for DPA1, and some 450 for DPB1. High-throughput TCR immunosequencing, statistical association of individual TCRs with disease status, and machine learning were combined to predict cytomegalovirus infection status. In a later genetic analysis, genome-wide SNP genotypes for about 65% of the 666 donors were used, and that subset was treated as a discovery cohort. The T cell repertoires of 700 or so subjects were profiled by immunosequencing and related to cytomegalovirus serostatus. The study aimed to test whether signatures of past pathogen exposure could be identified by cataloging public T cell receptors. The genetic ancestry cluster associated with self-reported Caucasian donors included over 80% of the 350 to 500 genotyped donors. HLA typing included class I and class II loci at four-digit resolution. All discovery cohort repertoires had been generated on a single sequencing platform. A separate validation cohort of approximately 130 different subjects was used in addition to the roughly 640-subject first cohort. Donor age, sex, ethnicity and CMV serostatus were compiled alongside the repertoire data. About 280 gigabases of sequencing data and around 85 million unique TCR sequences made up an early release that covered approximately 620 HLA-typed donors. To decide whether each TCR beta V gene segment behaved as functional or pseudogenic, an earlier analysis of some 600 of the donors relied on high-throughput TCR beta sequencing. In the later analysis, no new phenotypic data were used to find candidate immune exposures; instead, reliance was placed on TCR beta sequences and their occurrence across donors. On average, around 240,000 unique TCR beta nucleotide sequences were sequenced per donor among 300 to 500 genotyped donors of the cohort, with roughly 18% of those sequences being non-productive.

Remarks on this clone: This clone's antigen is unknown. No quality values exist for individual bases; no much larger clone is one base distant.

From a lookup of the germline V gene, CDR1 and CDR2 are KGHSH and LQKENI. Deletion took 2 bases off V and 7 bases off J, with a span of 12 bases between the germline ends. The CDR3 numbers 14 residues from cysteine through phenylalanine. Just the 42-base CDR3 DNA is kept, in frame starting at base 1. The paper as a whole reports these results and caveats: Some IMGT-functional V segments, including TRBV6-2 and TRBV6-3, could not be distinguished by the 87-base-pair reads and were therefore excluded. Because HLA typing was unavailable for some donors at each locus, only the typed subset was used in association tests. In both the original and validation cohorts, the classifier was reported to diagnose cytomegalovirus status with high specificity and sensitivity. In an earlier analysis of 500 to 650 of the donors, most TCR beta V segments appeared in productive rearrangements about 87% or about 30% of the time, broadly matching IMGT annotations. For the cohort, immune exposure information was limited to CMV serostatus. Compared with equally common non-associated chains, HLA-associated TCR beta chains in a later analysis were more clonally expanded and had lower generation probabilities. The presence/absence analyses assumed that sequencing depth was roughly uniform across donors, and that assumption may not be true. In a later analysis, several top co-occurrence clusters were reported to appear linked to parvovirus B19, influenza, CMV and Epstein-Barr virus. In this cohort, only TCR beta chains were sequenced, and detectable features were limited by the absence of alpha or paired-chain data. In a later genetic analysis, a missense DCLRE1C variant was associated with V-gene and J-gene trimming of TCR beta chains, and the association was replicated in an independent cohort. According to a later genetic analysis, donors in an Asian-associated ancestry cluster had fewer N-insertions in productive TCRs than the approximately 630-donor mean. Because counts were too low, roughly 18 rarely observed V segments, including chromosome 9 orphons, were left out of the earlier analysis of approximately 500 of the donors. Strong co-occurrence of HLA alleles, especially DR and DQ, made assigning TCR associations to individual alleles difficult. A few of the identified cytomegalovirus-associated TCR beta chains were confirmed in vitro to be specific for cytomegalovirus antigens. A later analysis found that most CMV-associated TCR beta chains appeared HLA-restricted, with HLA associations seemingly driven largely by CMV exposure. In a later analysis, some 17,000 TCR beta sequences were associated with specific HLA alleles at a false discovery rate of 0.05. A further reported finding was that TCR beta sequences accurately predicted the HLA-A and HLA-B alleles for most subjects in the first cohort. Correlated functional status among segregating V segments might reflect linkage disequilibrium, but an unknown experimental factor could not be ruled out. In a later analysis, TCR association rates were found to vary across HLA loci, with the most associated TCRs seen for DRB1 alleles and the fewest for HLA-C alleles. Across donors, most TCR sequences were observed very rarely, whereas some public TCRs were present in many individuals. The study gave a list of 150 to 200 TCR beta chains associated with cytomegalovirus. According to the authors, the approach could potentially be generalized to other disease states and immunological phenotypes. The sequencing pipeline was judged likely to have produced a cluster of highly shared sequence variants as a technical artifact.

The cohort was made up of about 610 healthy bone marrow donors. At the time of sampling, every cohort member was nominally healthy, though immune exposures that went unrecorded were likely present. The donor was CMV seronegative and belonged to the group of 352 seronegative cohort members. A peripheral blood sample was collected from each donor, and TCR beta sequencing was performed on peripheral blood mononuclear cells. The Qiagen DNeasy Blood Extraction Kit was used to extract genomic DNA from the blood cell samples. Libraries were built with the immunoSEQ multiplex PCR assay. The multiplex PCR relied on a mix of 60 forward primers for TCR Vbeta segments and 13 reverse primers for TCR Jbeta segments. The CDR3 region of rearranged TCR beta genes was amplified from genomic DNA by a multiplex PCR assay. The amplified TCR beta libraries were sequenced on the Illumina HiSeq System as 87-base-pair reads. Processing in the source paper ran as follows. A later analysis counted about 80 million unique TCR beta chains across the 550 to 800 repertoires, and some 12 million of these chains were shared by at least two donors. Raw reads were error-corrected and collapsed into unique sequences with a nearest-neighbor algorithm that merged closely related sequences to remove PCR and sequencing errors. V, D and J gene segments were assigned by aligning CDR3 sequences to IMGT reference sequences. Each retained sequence needed at least a six-nucleotide match to both a V gene segment and a J gene segment. Rearrangements were classified as productive when the CDR3 lacked stop codons and remained in frame with V and J, and all other rearrangements were classified as non-productive. CDR3 was defined by IMGT convention, running from the second conserved V-encoded cysteine to the conserved J-encoded phenylalanine. Sequences without an unambiguous match to a single V gene segment were excluded from the earlier analysis of 450 to 750 of the donors. An earlier analysis of 587 of the donors called V segments functional above 56.7% productive rearrangements and segregating when the between-donor standard deviation exceeded 5%. A statistical classification framework was built to diagnose cytomegalovirus status from the catalog of TCR beta chain sequences. In a later analysis, V and J genes were assigned by comparing TCR nucleotide sequences against IMGT/GENE-DB human TR gene sequences. In a later analysis, CDR3 sequences and most-parsimonious VDJ recombination scenarios were assigned using the TCRdist pipeline. In a later analysis, every TCR beta chain was defined by the combination of its CDR3 amino acid sequence and its V-gene family, and reads without a unique V-gene family were dropped. As a way to deal with suspected cross-contamination and a sequencing artifact, a later analysis dropped over 550 nucleotide sequences that were highly shared and had low generation probability. In a later analysis, a clonal expansion index was calculated for each public chain from normalized within-repertoire ranks of inferred template counts. Generation probabilities in a later analysis came from a VDJ recombination model fitted to out-of-frame rearrangements, and those results were checked against IGoR. In a later analysis, TCR-TCR, TCR-HLA and TCR-CMV co-occurrence was scored with hypergeometric tests, and a repertoire-size bias correction was applied to TCR pairs. False discovery rates were estimated in a later analysis by permuting HLA or CMV assignments 20 times. A later analysis grouped co-occurring TCRs with DBSCAN, adding TCRdist sequence similarity when clustering within HLA-allele-positive subsets. Repertoires with fewer than 30,000 or more than 120,000 public chains were left out of co-occurrence clustering, as were about 5 repertoires with anomalous nucleotide sharing. TCRdb stores this immuneACCESS table with in-frame sequences only. Part of the clones is absent; in the studies checked, under half of the shortfall reflects unresolved V genes, and no reason is known for the rest. V and J calls and clone size are as listed in that table; D and trimming were resolved from the DNA. In all, the sample holds hundreds of thousands of clones, and 83% of those were seen once. Around 1.5% of the sample is taken by the ten largest.

The V and J segments used are TRBV18 and TRBJ1-5; TRBD1 could be the D gene, as 5 bases match. This receptor was obtained from a girl aged 5 to 17 in good health and CMV-seronegative. Input material: PBMCs. The DNA sequence reads TGTGCCAGCTCACCAGGGGCAGGATCCCAGCCCCAGCATTTT. This encodes CASSPGAGSQPQHF.